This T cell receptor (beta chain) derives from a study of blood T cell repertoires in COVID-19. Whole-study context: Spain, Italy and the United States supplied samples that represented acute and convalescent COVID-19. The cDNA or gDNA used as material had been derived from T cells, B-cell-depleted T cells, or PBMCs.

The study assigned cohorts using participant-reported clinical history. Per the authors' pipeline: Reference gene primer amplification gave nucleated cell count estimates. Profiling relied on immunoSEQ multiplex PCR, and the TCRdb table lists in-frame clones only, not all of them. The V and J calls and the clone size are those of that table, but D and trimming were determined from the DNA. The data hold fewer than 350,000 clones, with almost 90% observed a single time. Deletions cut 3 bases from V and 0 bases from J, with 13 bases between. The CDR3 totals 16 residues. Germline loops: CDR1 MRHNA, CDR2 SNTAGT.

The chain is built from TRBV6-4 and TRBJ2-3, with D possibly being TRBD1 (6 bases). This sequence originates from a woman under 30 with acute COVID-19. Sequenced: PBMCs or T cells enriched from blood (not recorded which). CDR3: CASSEEAGDSTDTQYF. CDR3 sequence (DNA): TGTGCCAGCAGTGAGGAGGCAGGGGACAGCACAGATACGCAGTATTTT.